This TCR beta chain was identified in a study of T cell repertoires in cytomegalovirus infection. Study-level information: Public TCR beta signatures indicated both CMV infection and matching HLA type.

TCRdb independently ran MiXCR on the reads; one entry per CDR3 protein. This repertoire shows some 500,000 distinct CDR3 sequences, approximately 40% found once; its top ten account for more than 40%. Of note for this clonotype: Its antigen is not identified.

Trimming left V 4 bases short and J 0 bases short, with 10 bases between. The CDR3 sequence is 16 residues long. Germline V gene sequence: CDR1 MNHEY, CDR2 SVGEGT. Sequencing used cultured PBMCs, obtained from culture after CMV antigen stimulation. V usage is TRBV6-2 or TRBV6-3 and J usage is TRBJ2-6; D possibly uses TRBD1 or TRBD2 (5 bases each). The sequence derives from a human donor in good health (CMV status not recorded). Some clones in this sample may be carry-over from other donors' samples. CDR3 residues: CASSSGTTSGANVLTF. The CDR3 coding sequence is TGTGCCAGCAGTTCCGGGACCACCTCTGGGGCCAACGTCCTGACTTTC.